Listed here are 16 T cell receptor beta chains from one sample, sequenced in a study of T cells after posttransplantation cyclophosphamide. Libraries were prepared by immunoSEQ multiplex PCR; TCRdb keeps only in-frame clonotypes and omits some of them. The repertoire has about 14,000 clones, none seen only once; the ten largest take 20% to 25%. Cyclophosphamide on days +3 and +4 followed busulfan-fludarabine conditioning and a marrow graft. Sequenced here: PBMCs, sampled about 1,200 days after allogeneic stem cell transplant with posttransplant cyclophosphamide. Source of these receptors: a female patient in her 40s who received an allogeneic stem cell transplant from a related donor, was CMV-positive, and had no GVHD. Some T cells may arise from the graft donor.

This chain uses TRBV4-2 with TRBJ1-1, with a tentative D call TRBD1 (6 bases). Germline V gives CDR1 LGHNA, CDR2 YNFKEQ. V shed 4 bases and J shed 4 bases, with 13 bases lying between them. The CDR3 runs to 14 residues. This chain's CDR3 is CASSPGASGTEAFF. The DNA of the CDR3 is TGTGCCAGCAGCCCAGGGGCTTCGGGCACTGAAGCTTTCTTT.

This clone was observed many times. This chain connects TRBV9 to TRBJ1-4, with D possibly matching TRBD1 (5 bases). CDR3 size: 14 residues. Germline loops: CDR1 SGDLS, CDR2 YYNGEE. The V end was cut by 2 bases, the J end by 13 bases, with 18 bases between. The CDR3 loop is CASSVVPGEGRLFF. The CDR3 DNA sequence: TGTGCCAGCAGCGTCGTACCGGGGGAGGGAAGACTGTTTTTT.

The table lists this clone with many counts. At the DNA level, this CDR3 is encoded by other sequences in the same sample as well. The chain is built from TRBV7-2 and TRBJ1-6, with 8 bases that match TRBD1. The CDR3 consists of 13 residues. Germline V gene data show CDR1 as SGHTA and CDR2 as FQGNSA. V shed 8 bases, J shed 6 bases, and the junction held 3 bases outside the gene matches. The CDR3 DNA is TGTGCCAGCGGACAGGGATTTAATTCACCCCTCCACTTT. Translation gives CASGQGFNSPLHF.

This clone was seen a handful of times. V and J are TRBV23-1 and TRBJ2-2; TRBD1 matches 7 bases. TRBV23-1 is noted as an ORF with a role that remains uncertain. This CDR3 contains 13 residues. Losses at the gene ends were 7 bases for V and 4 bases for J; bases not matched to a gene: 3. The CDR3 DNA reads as TGCGCCAGCATGCACAGGGGCACCGGGGAGCTGTTTTTT. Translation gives CASMHRGTGELFF.

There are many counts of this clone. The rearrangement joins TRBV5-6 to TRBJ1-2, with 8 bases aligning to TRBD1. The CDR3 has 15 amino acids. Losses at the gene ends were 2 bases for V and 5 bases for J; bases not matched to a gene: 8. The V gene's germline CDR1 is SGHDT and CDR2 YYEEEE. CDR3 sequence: CASSFRRTGWYGYTF. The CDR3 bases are TGTGCCAGCAGCTTTCGACGGACAGGGTGGTATGGCTACACCTTC.

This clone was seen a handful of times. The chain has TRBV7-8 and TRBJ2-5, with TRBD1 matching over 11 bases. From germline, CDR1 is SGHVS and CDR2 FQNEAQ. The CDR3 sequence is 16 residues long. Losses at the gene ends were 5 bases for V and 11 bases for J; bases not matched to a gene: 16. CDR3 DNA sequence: TGTGCCAGCAGCAACCTTCCGGGACAGGGGGGAGGCAAGCAGTACTTC. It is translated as CASSNLPGQGGGKQYF. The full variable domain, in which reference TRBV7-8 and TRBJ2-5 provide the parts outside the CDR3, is GAGVSQSPRYKVAKRGQDVALRCDPISGHVSLFWYQQALGQGPEFLTYFQNEAQLDKSGLPSDRFFAERPEGSVSTLKIQRTQQEDSAVYLCASSNLPGQGGGKQYFGPGTRLLVL.

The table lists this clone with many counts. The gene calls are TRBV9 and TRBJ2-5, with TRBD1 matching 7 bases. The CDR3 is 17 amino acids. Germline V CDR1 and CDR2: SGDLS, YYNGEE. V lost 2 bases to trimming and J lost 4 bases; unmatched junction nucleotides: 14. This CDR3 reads CASSVEPLTGAGETQYF. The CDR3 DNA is TGTGCCAGCAGCGTCGAACCCCTCACAGGGGCGGGAGAGACCCAGTACTTC.

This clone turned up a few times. CDR3 DNA sequence: TGTGCCAGCAGTGAATATAGGCCCGGGACAGGGGGTACCGAGCAGTACTTC. This codes for CASSEYRPGTGGTEQYF. The chain employs TRBV25-1 and TRBJ2-7, with 11 bases lining up with TRBD1. Losses at the gene ends were 0 bases for V and 6 bases for J; bases not matched to a gene: 10. This CDR3 spans 17 amino acids. Germline CDR1 MGHDK, CDR2 SYGVNS.

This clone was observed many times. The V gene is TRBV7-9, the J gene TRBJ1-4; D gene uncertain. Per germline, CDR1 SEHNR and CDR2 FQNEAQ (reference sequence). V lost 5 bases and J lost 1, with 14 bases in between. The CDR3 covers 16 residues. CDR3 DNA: TGTGCCAGCAGCCCATCGGGGAGGAGAACTAATGAAAAACTGTTTTTT. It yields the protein CASSPSGRRTNEKLFF.

CDR3 loop: CASTNSAPYEQYF. CDR3 DNA sequence: TGTGCCAGCACCAATAGCGCTCCCTACGAGCAGTACTTC. The rearrangement uses TRBV6-1 and TRBJ2-7; the D gene is possibly TRBD2 (5 bases). Per germline, CDR1 MNHNS and CDR2 SASEGT. The V end was cut by 7 bases, the J end by 2 bases, with 12 bases between. This CDR3 region has 13 residues.

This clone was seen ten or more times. The CDR3 DNA is TGTGCCAGCAGTCCCGGGACAGCAGACTACGAGCAGTACTTC. Encoded protein: CASSPGTADYEQYF. This chain uses TRBV6-5 with TRBJ2-7; 7 bases are a match to TRBD1. With 5 bases clipped from V and 3 bases from J, the junction kept 7 bases outside the gene matches. In germline, CDR1 is MNHEY, CDR2 SVGAGI. The CDR3 has 14 amino acids.

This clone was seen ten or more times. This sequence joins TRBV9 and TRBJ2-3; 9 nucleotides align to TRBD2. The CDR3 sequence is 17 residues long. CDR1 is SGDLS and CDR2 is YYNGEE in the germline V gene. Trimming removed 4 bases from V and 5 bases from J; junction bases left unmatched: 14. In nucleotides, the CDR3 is TGTGCCAGCAGCCCTAGGGGTAGCGGGGGTTCAAGAGATACGCAGTATTTT. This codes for CASSPRGSGGSRDTQYF.

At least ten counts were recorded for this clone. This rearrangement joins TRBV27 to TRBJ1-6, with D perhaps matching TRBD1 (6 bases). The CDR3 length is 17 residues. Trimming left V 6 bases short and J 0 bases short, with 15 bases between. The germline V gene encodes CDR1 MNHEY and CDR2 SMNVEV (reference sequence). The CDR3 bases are TGTGCCAGCAGATTTTTGGGGGCGAGCTCCTATAATTCACCCCTCCACTTT. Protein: CASRFLGASSYNSPLHF.

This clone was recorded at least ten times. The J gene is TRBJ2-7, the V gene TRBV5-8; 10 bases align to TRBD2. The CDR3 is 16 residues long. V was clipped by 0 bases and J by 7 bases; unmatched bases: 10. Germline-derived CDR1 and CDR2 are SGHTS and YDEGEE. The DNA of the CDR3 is TGTGCCAGCAGCTTGGCCGCGGGACTAGCGCTCGGAGAGCAGTACTTC. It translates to CASSLAAGLALGEQYF.

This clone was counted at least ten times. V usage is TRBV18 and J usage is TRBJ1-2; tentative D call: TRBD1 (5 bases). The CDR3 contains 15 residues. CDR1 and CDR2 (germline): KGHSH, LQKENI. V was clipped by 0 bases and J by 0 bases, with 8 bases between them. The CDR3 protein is CASSPPAGTNYGYTF. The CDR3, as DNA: TGTGCCAGCTCACCACCGGCAGGGACTAACTATGGCTACACCTTC.

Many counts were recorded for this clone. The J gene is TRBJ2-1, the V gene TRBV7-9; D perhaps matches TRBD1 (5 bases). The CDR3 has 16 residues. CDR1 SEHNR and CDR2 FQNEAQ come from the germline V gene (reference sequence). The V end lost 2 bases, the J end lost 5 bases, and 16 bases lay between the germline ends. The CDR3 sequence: CASSLPWWSGNNEQFF. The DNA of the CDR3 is TGTGCCAGCAGCTTACCGTGGTGGTCAGGGAACAATGAGCAGTTCTTC.